This T cell receptor beta chain appears in the sequencing data of a study of cytomegalovirus exposure and HLA in healthy donors. General study results and limits: Trimming of TCR beta V- and J-genes showed a link, identified in a later analysis, to a missense DCLRE1C variant.

Vbeta (60) and Jbeta (13) primers were used in the PCR. Some clones are missing from TCRdb's copy, which holds only in-frame ones; the method was immunoSEQ multiplex PCR. Of about 150,000 clones in the sample, around three quarters were seen once. V gave up 2 bases and J gave up 4 bases, with 6 bases separating them. This CDR3 comprises 13 residues. The germline CDR1 and CDR2 sequences are WNHNN and SYGVQD (reference sequence). In the case of this clone: As yet, its antigen is unknown.

The chain links TRBV10-1 to TRBJ1-5, with TRBD1 as a possible D gene (5 bases). Material for sequencing was PBMCs. The sequence was collected from a woman in her thirties or forties in good health and CMV-seronegative. The CDR3 DNA reads as TGCGCCAGCAGTGAGGGGGGGAATCAGCCCCAGCATTTT. Protein sequence: CASSEGGNQPQHF.